Each of the 17 T cell receptor beta chains below was sequenced from the same sample in a study of CD8 T cells in ankylosing spondylitis. Study-level results: Ankylosing spondylitis blood seemed to carry a telltale TCR beta motif made of under ten highly homologous variants.

No antigen is known for these receptors. TCRdb re-analysed the 5' RACE reads in MiXCR, keeping a single row per CDR3 protein. The table lists more than 300,000 distinct CDR3 sequences, 7.5% to 9% of them singletons. Source material: blood, either unsorted or a sorted T cell fraction (not recorded which). The source is a male donor with ankylosing spondylitis.

This clonotype was counted many times. The rearrangement joins TRBV11-1 to TRBJ2-2; D not resolved. The CDR3 covers 15 residues. Trimming took off 5 bases at V and 0 bases at J, with 10 bases between the two ends. From germline, CDR1 is SGHAT and CDR2 FQDESV (reference sequence). DNA of the CDR3: TGTGCCAGCAGCCAATTCGGAACGAACACCGGGGAGCTGTTTTTT. Translation gives CASSQFGTNTGELFF.

This clonotype was seen a handful of times. V usage is TRBV25-1 and J usage is TRBJ1-2; possibly TRBD1 for D (6 bases). Germline CDR1 reads MGHDK; CDR2 reads SYGVNS. The CDR3 runs 19 residues. The ends were cut back, 4 bases at V and 5 bases at J, with 29 bases in the middle. The CDR3 is CASSGPGTNLPYSGYGYTF. The CDR3 coding sequence is TGTGCCAGCAGTGGTCCCGGGACAAACCTTCCCTATTCCGGGTATGGCTACACCTTC.

This clonotype has a handful of counts. The chain links TRBV6-1 to TRBJ2-7; no clear D. Germline CDR1 and CDR2: MNHNS and SASEGT. The V gene lost 3 bases and the J gene lost 2 bases, with 11 bases spanning the gap. This CDR3 region has 14 residues. The CDR3 sequence is CASSDRLPPYEQYF. In DNA form, the CDR3 reads TGTGCCAGCAGTGACCGCCTCCCGCCCTACGAGCAGTACTTC.

The chain employs TRBV20-1 and TRBJ1-1; D may be TRBD1 (5 bases). CDR3 size: 17 residues. The ends were cut back, 6 bases at V and 1 base at J, with 24 bases in the middle. Germline V CDR1 and CDR2: DFQATT, SNEGSKA (reference sequence). The DNA of the CDR3 is TGCAGTGCCCGGGGGGAGGTGCGGGCCTGGGGGAACACTGAAGCTTTCTTT. Translated: CSARGEVRAWGNTEAFF.

DNA for the CDR3: TGCAGTGCTCCCCGTCCAGGTGGAAACACCATATATTTT. Translating it yields CSAPRPGGNTIYF. The J gene is TRBJ1-3, the V gene TRBV20-1, with D unresolved. V was shortened by 5 bases and J by 3 bases, with 11 bases between the two germline ends. The germline V gene encodes CDR1 DFQATT and CDR2 SNEGSKA (reference sequence). There are 13 residues in the CDR3.

This clonotype was picked up a small number of times. CDR3 in DNA: TGTGCCAGCAGCCGGACAGGCCAAGCCTACGAGCAGTACTTC. Translated, it gives CASSRTGQAYEQYF. The chain uses TRBV5-4 and TRBJ2-7; the match to TRBD1 covers 7 bases. J gave up 2 bases and V 4 bases, and 6 bases lay outside the gene matches. There are 14 residues in the CDR3. Germline-derived CDR1 and CDR2 are SGHNT and YYREEE (reference sequence).

The sample holds a few counts of this clonotype. J is TRBJ2-2 and V is TRBV5-1; D call uncertain. CDR1 and CDR2 (germline): SGHRS, YFSETQ. The CDR3 is made up of 16 amino acids. Deletions cut 3 bases from V and 3 bases from J, with 15 bases between. The CDR3 region is CASSWTTEHYTGELFF. CDR3 nucleotides: TGCGCCAGCAGCTGGACGACCGAACACTACACCGGGGAGCTGTTTTTT.

The rearrangement uses TRBV5-1 and TRBJ2-5; TRBD1 is a possible D gene (5 bases). The CDR3 has 15 amino acids. Trimming cost V 4 bases and J 1 base, with 14 bases left between them. Looked up from germline, CDR1 is SGHRS and CDR2 is YFSETQ. As DNA, the CDR3 is TGCGCCAGCAGCCGGATTGACAGATTCCAAGAGACCCAGTACTTC. Residues: CASSRIDRFQETQYF.

A few counts support this clonotype. This chain uses TRBV24-1 with TRBJ1-5; perhaps TRBD1 as D (5 bases). Germline V CDR1 and CDR2: KGHDR, SFDVKD. V shed 1 base and J shed 3 bases, with 27 bases lying between them. The CDR3 contains 21 residues. CDR3 residues: CATSDFRAGAVYGIINQPQHF. In nucleotides, the CDR3 is TGTGCCACCAGTGATTTTCGAGCCGGGGCGGTATACGGAATTATCAATCAGCCCCAGCATTTT.

This clonotype was observed a few times. J is TRBJ2-4 and V is TRBV12-5; 13 nucleotides line up with TRBD2. The CDR3 is 20 amino acids. Germline V gene sequence: CDR1 LGHNT, CDR2 FRNRAP. V lost 6 bases to trimming and J lost 0 bases; unmatched junction nucleotides: 14. The CDR3 nucleotides are TGTGCTAGTGGGATCCTCGGACTAGCGGGGGAAAAAATAGCCAAAAACATTCAGTACTTC. This gives the protein CASGILGLAGEKIAKNIQYF. The variable domain in full, with the rest retrieved from reference TRBV12-5 and TRBJ2-4, is DARVTQTPRHKVTEMGQEVTMRCQPILGHNTVFWYRQTMMQGLELLAYFRNRAPLDDSGMPKDRFSAEMPDATLATLKIQPSEPRDSAVYFCASGILGLAGEKIAKNIQYFGAGTRLSVL.

This clonotype was counted many times. This rearrangement joins TRBV7-9 to TRBJ2-2; 7 bases match TRBD1. CDR3 length: 16 amino acids. Trimming cost V 5 bases and J 2 bases; bases outside gene matches: 8. The germline gives CDR1 SEHNR, CDR2 FQNEAQ (reference sequence). In DNA, the CDR3 is TGTGCCAGCAGCCCCGGACAGGACTCCAACACCGGGGAGCTGTTTTTT. The encoded protein is CASSPGQDSNTGELFF.

This clonotype was recorded at least ten times. The genes are TRBV12-3 or TRBV12-4 and TRBJ2-7; D unclear. V was clipped by 3 bases and J by 6 bases, with 12 bases between them. The CDR3 covers 13 residues. Here the CDR3 DNA reads TGTGCCAGCAGTTTTCAGGAAGGAAGCGAGCAGTACTTC. It specifies CASSFQEGSEQYF.

This rearrangement joins TRBV14 to TRBJ2-7; tentative D call: TRBD2 (6 bases). The CDR3 is 13 residues long. Germline CDR1 reads SGHDN; CDR2 reads FVKESK. V lost 1 base to trimming and J lost 10 bases, with 14 bases between them. The CDR3 loop is CASSQGNGRRQYF. CDR3 nucleotide sequence: TGTGCCAGCAGCCAAGGAAACGGGAGAAGACAGTACTTC.

The V and J genes are TRBV5-4 and TRBJ2-4, with unresolved D. Germline CDR1 SGHNT, CDR2 YYREEE (reference sequence). This CDR3 spans 14 amino acids. V was clipped by 0 bases and J by 7 bases, with 11 bases between them. In nucleotides, the CDR3 is TGTGCCAGCAGCTTGGATTTAGCTGGGAACATTCAGTACTTC. This gives the protein CASSLDLAGNIQYF.

The gene calls are TRBV29-1 and TRBJ1-5; D might be TRBD1 (5 bases). Looked up from germline, CDR1 is SQVTM and CDR2 is ANQGSEA. This CDR3 contains 14 residues. V was clipped by 4 bases and J by 5 bases, with 15 bases between them. The CDR3 reads CSVALAWGDQPQHF. Written as DNA, the CDR3 is TGCAGCGTTGCCCTCGCCTGGGGCGATCAGCCCCAGCATTTT.

V gene TRBV5-1 combines with J gene TRBJ2-7; 7 bases are a match to TRBD1. J gave up 4 bases and V 3 bases, and 4 bases lay outside the gene matches. The CDR3 is made up of 13 amino acids. CDR1 SGHRS and CDR2 YFSETQ come from the germline V gene. CDR3 coding DNA: TGCGCCAGCAGCTGGACAGGTTGGTACGAGCAGTACTTC. Protein sequence: CASSWTGWYEQYF.

The table lists this clonotype with a few counts. V and J are TRBV7-2 and TRBJ2-1, with TRBD2 identical over 12 bases. This CDR3 comprises 17 residues. Germline lookup yields CDR1 SGHTA and CDR2 FQGNSA. Unmatched junction bases numbered 11, after V lost 6 bases and J lost 5 bases. The CDR3 DNA is TGTGCCAGCAGTCGCACCCTAGCGGGAGGGCCGAACAATGAGCAGTTCTTC. Its protein product is CASSRTLAGGPNNEQFF.